The text below deals with one T cell receptor (beta chain). Its matching antigen is unknown. The CDR3 sequence is 14 residues long. The data derive from a study of T cells expressing NK-cell markers. Study-wide context: Repertoires of TCR beta were obtained from T cells sorted as CD3+CD56+NKG2C+, CD3+CD56+NKG2C- and CD3+CD56-NKG2C+. Overall study results and limits: Dominant NKG2C+ clonotype frequencies of about 1.0-7.0% of CD8+ T cells were measured in six or seven donors. HCMV specificity of the expanded NKG2C+ T cell clones stayed unclear.

Following a re-call of the 5' RACE reads, TCRdb has one entry per CDR3 protein and lacks DNA. The sample's table shows some 110,000 distinct CDR3 sequences. The material sequenced was blood T cells: a sorted CD56 or NKG2C T cell subset, CD4+ or CD8+ T cells, or bulk PBMC T cells (not recorded which). The chain has TRBV12-3 or TRBV12-4 and TRBJ2-1; TCRdb lists TRBD2, though no DNA is available to test this call. This TCR derives from a woman aged 18 to 69 in good health. CDR3 protein: CASAGLAGPHEQFF.